This T cell receptor (beta chain) is drawn from a study of cytomegalovirus exposure and HLA in healthy donors (TCRdb year 2017). At the level of the whole study: In an earlier analysis of roughly 590 of the donors, 276 Gb of sequence data and 90 million to 120 million unique TCR beta sequences from 180 million or so T cells were reported. Roughly 5 DR-DQ haplotypes were treated as single units for association and clustering because of strong linkage in the cohort. Besides the first cohort of 550 to 750 subjects, a separate validation cohort made up of over 100 different subjects was used. To predict cytomegalovirus infection status, the study brought together high-throughput TCR immunosequencing, statistical association of individual TCRs with disease status, and machine learning. Every discovery cohort repertoire had been produced on one sequencing platform. Typing coverage differed by locus: A, B, C, DRB1 and DQB1 were typed in about 620-630 donors, DQA1 in about 510, DPA1 in roughly 590, and DPB1 in roughly 470. Among the roughly 400 genotyped donors, under 90% belonged to the genetic ancestry cluster associated with self-reported Caucasian donors. To decide whether each TCR beta V gene segment behaved as functional or pseudogenic, an earlier analysis of fewer than 750 of the donors relied on high-throughput TCR beta sequencing. The aim of the study was to test whether cataloging public T cell receptors could identify signatures of past pathogen exposure. Donor age, sex, ethnicity and CMV serostatus were compiled alongside the repertoire data. The study profiled the T cell repertoires of about 640 subjects by immunosequencing and related them to cytomegalovirus serostatus. In the later analysis, no new phenotypic data were used to find candidate immune exposures; instead, reliance was placed on TCR beta sequences and their occurrence across donors. Among around 400 genotyped donors of the cohort, an average of around 250,000 unique TCR beta nucleotide sequences was sequenced per donor, of which about 19% were non-productive. HLA typing included class I and class II loci at four-digit resolution. A later genetic analysis took genome-wide SNP genotypes for about three fifths of the 666 donors and used that subset as a discovery cohort. About 300 gigabases of sequencing data and around 87 million unique TCR sequences were included in an early release covering under 650 HLA-typed donors. A later analysis re-analyzed previously published TCR beta repertoires from about 730 donors and added high-resolution HLA genotyping to study TCR occurrence patterns.

The cohort comprised some 680 healthy bone marrow donors. At the time of sampling, every cohort member was nominally healthy, though immune exposures that went unrecorded were likely present. The donor was CMV seropositive and belonged to the group of more than 250 seropositive cohort members. A peripheral blood sample was provided by each donor, and peripheral blood mononuclear cells were used for TCR beta sequencing. The Qiagen DNeasy Blood Extraction Kit was used to extract genomic DNA from the blood cell samples. On this clone itself: This receptor's antigen is unknown.

The library was obtained by the immunoSEQ multiplex PCR assay. A mixture of 60 forward primers for TCR Vbeta segments and 13 reverse primers for TCR Jbeta segments was used in the multiplex PCR. Amplification of the CDR3 region of rearranged TCR beta genes was performed with a multiplex PCR assay on genomic DNA. Amplified TCR beta libraries were sequenced as 87-base-pair reads on the Illumina HiSeq System. As for how the authors treated the data: A later analysis tallied roughly 80 million unique TCR beta chains across the approximately 670 repertoires, and approximately 12 million of those chains were shared by two or more donors. Raw reads were error-corrected and collapsed into unique sequences with a nearest-neighbor algorithm that merged closely related sequences to remove PCR and sequencing errors. To assign V, D and J gene segments, CDR3 sequences were aligned to IMGT reference sequences. Each retained sequence needed at least a six-nucleotide match to both a V gene segment and a J gene segment. A rearrangement was called productive if the CDR3 had no stop codons and remained in frame with V and J, and every other rearrangement was called non-productive. CDR3 was defined by IMGT convention, running from the second conserved V-encoded cysteine to the conserved J-encoded phenylalanine. In an earlier analysis of more than 550 of the donors, sequences lacking an unambiguous match to a single V gene segment were excluded. An earlier analysis of some 500 of the donors classified V segments as functional when productive rearrangements were above 56.7% and as segregating when the standard deviation between donors was above 5%. A statistical classification framework was developed to diagnose cytomegalovirus status using the catalog of TCR beta chain sequences. In a later analysis, V and J genes were assigned by comparing TCR nucleotide sequences against IMGT/GENE-DB human TR gene sequences. Using the TCRdist pipeline, a later analysis assigned CDR3 sequences along with most-parsimonious VDJ recombination scenarios. A later analysis defined each TCR beta chain by its CDR3 amino acid sequence plus V-gene family, and excluded reads lacking a unique V-gene family. A later analysis removed nearly 600 highly shared, low-generation-probability nucleotide sequences to deal with suspected cross-contamination and a sequencing artifact. For each public chain, a later analysis derived a clonal expansion index from normalized ranks of inferred template counts within each repertoire. In a later analysis, generation probabilities were computed with a VDJ recombination model fitted to out-of-frame rearrangements, and the resulting probabilities were checked against IGoR. A later analysis scored TCR-TCR, TCR-HLA and TCR-CMV co-occurrence with hypergeometric tests, applying a repertoire-size bias correction to TCR pairs. False discovery rates were estimated in a later analysis by permuting HLA or CMV assignments 20 times. In a later analysis, co-occurring TCRs were grouped with DBSCAN, and TCRdist sequence similarity was added when clustering was performed within HLA-allele-positive subsets. Repertoires with fewer than 30,000 or more than 120,000 public chains were left out of co-occurrence clustering, as were about 5 repertoires with anomalous nucleotide sharing. TCRdb obtained this table from immuneACCESS and retained in-frame rearrangements with V and J assigned. These tables miss some clones; where compared with another copy, unresolved V genes account for less than half of the shortfall, and the remainder is unexplained. V and J calls and clone size follow that table, whereas D and trimming were derived from the DNA. This specimen's table enumerates about 130,000 clones. The ten largest account for roughly 1.7% of the sample.

The research as a whole found: While some public TCRs were present in many individuals, most TCR sequences turned up only very rarely across donors. V-gene and J-gene trimming of TCR beta chains was associated with a missense DCLRE1C variant in a later genetic analysis, and the association was replicated in an independent cohort. A further reported finding was that TCR beta sequences accurately predicted the HLA-A and HLA-B alleles for most subjects in the first cohort. Only TCR beta chains were sequenced in this cohort, and the absence of alpha or paired-chain data limited detectable features. The presence/absence analyses assumed that sequencing depth was roughly uniform across donors, and that assumption may not be true. For the cohort, immune exposure information was limited to CMV serostatus. A later analysis found that TCR association rates varied across HLA loci, with DRB1 alleles showing the most associated TCRs and HLA-C alleles the fewest. In a later analysis, 15,000 to 20,000 TCR beta sequences were associated with specific HLA alleles at a false discovery rate of 0.05. The authors suggested that the approach could potentially be generalized to other disease states and immunological phenotypes. In vitro tests confirmed that three of the cytomegalovirus-associated TCR beta chains recognize cytomegalovirus antigens. Because HLA typing was unavailable for some donors at each locus, only the typed subset was used in association tests. In an earlier analysis of around 500 of the donors, most TCR beta V segments appeared in productive rearrangements about 87% or about 30% of the time, broadly matching IMGT annotations. The study gave a list of under 200 TCR beta chains associated with cytomegalovirus. Several of the top co-occurrence clusters appeared to be linked to parvovirus B19, influenza, CMV and Epstein-Barr virus, according to a later analysis. Roughly 17 rarely observed V segments, including chromosome 9 orphons, were excluded from the earlier analysis of approximately 500 of the donors because counts were too low. Cytomegalovirus status was reported to be diagnosed by the classifier with high specificity and sensitivity in both the original and validation cohorts. The 87-base-pair reads could not distinguish some IMGT-functional V segments, including TRBV6-2 and TRBV6-3, so those segments were excluded. In a later analysis, HLA-associated TCR beta chains showed more clonal expansion and lower generation probabilities than non-associated chains that were equally common. Assigning TCR associations to individual alleles was difficult when HLA alleles, especially DR and DQ, strongly co-occurred. A cluster of highly shared sequence variants was judged likely to be a technical artifact of the sequencing pipeline. In a later analysis, most CMV-associated TCR beta chains were found to appear HLA-restricted, with HLA associations seemingly driven largely by CMV exposure. In a later genetic analysis, fewer N-insertions in productive TCRs were reported among donors in an Asian-associated ancestry cluster than the roughly 710-donor mean. Linkage disequilibrium might explain the correlated functional status among segregating V segments, but an unknown experimental factor could not be excluded.

Deletion took 0 bases off V and 5 bases off J, with a span of 9 bases between the germline ends. From a lookup of the germline V gene, CDR1 and CDR2 are SGHRS and YFSETQ. From the cysteine up to the phenylalanine, the CDR3 has a length of 13 residues. The sequence is cut down to CDR3 DNA, 39 bases in frame from base 1. The origin of this receptor is a woman between 40 and 50 years old in good health and CMV-seropositive. Sample: PBMCs. Recombination linked TRBV5-1 to TRBJ2-7, with the D gene not confidently named. The DNA sequence reads TGCGCCAGCAGCTTGGAACTGTCCGACGAGCAGTACTTC. This sequence encodes CASSLELSDEQYF. The full variable domain, with segments outside the CDR3 supplied by the reference TRBV5-1 and TRBJ2-7 proteins, appears as KAGVTQTPRYLIKTRGQQVTLSCSPISGHRSVSWYQQTPGQGLQFLFEYFSETQRNKGNFPGRFSGRQFSNSRSEMNVSTLELGDSALYLCASSLELSDEQYFGPGTRLTVT.